The 29 T cell receptor beta chains below were found in one sample sequenced in a study of CD8 T cells in ankylosing spondylitis. A single record per CDR3 protein comes from TCRdb applying MiXCR to the 5' RACE reads. The sample consists of approximately 190,000 distinct CDR3 sequences, around 13% of them appearing once. Sequenced input: blood, either unsorted or a sorted T cell fraction (not recorded which). The receptor set was obtained from a female donor with ankylosing spondylitis or in good health (not recorded which).

This clonotype was observed a handful of times. The V call is TRBV7-3, the J call TRBJ1-6; no reliable D call. V lost 2 bases and J lost 9, with 8 bases in between. The germline gives CDR1 SGHTA, CDR2 FQGTGA. This CDR3 has 13 residues. CDR3 DNA sequence: TGTGCCAGCAGCTTAGAGTTTGGTTCACCCCTCCACTTT. It translates to CASSLEFGSPLHF. Variable domain in full (rest from reference TRBV7-3 and TRBJ1-6): GAGVSQTPSNKVTEKGKYVELRCDPISGHTALYWYRQSLGQGPEFLIYFQGTGAADDSGLPNDRFFAVRPEGSVSTLKIQRTERGDSAVYLCASSLEFGSPLHFGNGTRLTVT.

V gene TRBV29-1 combines with J gene TRBJ2-1; D is unclear. In germline, CDR1 is SQVTM, CDR2 ANQGSEA. The CDR3 consists of 13 residues. V was shortened by 5 bases and J by 6 bases, with 14 bases between the two germline ends. CDR3 nucleotides: TGCAGCGTTAATCGGAATAGCCCCAATGAGCAGTTCTTC. As protein: CSVNRNSPNEQFF.

CDR3 sequence reads: CASSLGGQPTCEQYF. As DNA, the CDR3 is TGTGCCAGCAGCTTAGGAGGACAGCCAACCTGCGAGCAGTACTTC. This chain connects TRBV11-2 to TRBJ2-7; TRBD1 is a possible D gene (6 bases). Germline V CDR1 and CDR2: SGHAT, FQNNGV. Trimming removed 1 base from V and 6 bases from J, with 16 bases in between. This CDR3 region has 15 residues.

This clonotype was detected ten times or more. The gene calls are TRBV12-3 or TRBV12-4 and TRBJ2-3; TRBD2 matches at 14 bases. Losses at the gene ends were 5 bases for V and 6 bases for J; bases not matched to a gene: 7. The length of the CDR3 is 16 residues. CDR3: CASSTRLAGGPDTQYF. The DNA of the CDR3 is TGTGCCAGCAGTACCCGACTAGCGGGAGGGCCTGATACGCAGTATTTT.

This clonotype was observed at least ten times. The chain carries TRBV4-1 and TRBJ2-2, with 7 bases identical to TRBD2. The CDR3 runs to 16 residues. CDR1 is MGHRA, CDR2 YSYEKL, per germline. Trimming cost V 0 bases and J 3 bases; bases outside gene matches: 4. CDR3 residues: CASSQEEGGDTGELFF. DNA for the CDR3: TGCGCCAGCAGCCAAGAGGAGGGAGGGGACACCGGGGAGCTGTTTTTT.

The table lists this clonotype with a few counts. The chain links TRBV6-2 or TRBV6-3 to TRBJ2-5, with D possibly being TRBD1 (6 bases). The CDR3 contains 13 residues. CDR1 is MNHEY, CDR2 SVGEGT, per germline. V was pared by 6 bases and J by 2 bases, with 10 bases between. The CDR3 DNA is TGTGCCAGCAGGGAGGACAGTCAAGAGACCCAGTACTTC. This encodes CASREDSQETQYF.

The chain carries TRBV12-3 or TRBV12-4 and TRBJ2-5; the D gene is possibly TRBD2 (5 bases). The CDR3 is 14 residues long. Trimming cost V 10 bases and J 1 base, with 16 bases left between them. The CDR3 here is CANSPMAGQETQYF. The CDR3 DNA follows: TGTGCCAACAGCCCCATGGCGGGCCAAGAGACCCAGTACTTC.

This clonotype was detected ten times or more. V and J are TRBV28 and TRBJ1-5; TRBD1 matches at 7 bases. Trimming took 5 bases from V and 11 from J; bases not matched to a gene: 15. Germline CDR1 reads MDHEN; CDR2 reads SYDVKM. The CDR3 consists of 15 residues. Here the CDR3 DNA reads TGTGCCAGCAGTCAAAGGAGGGGGCCCCCGGAGACCCAGCATTTT. The encoded protein is CASSQRRGPPETQHF. Based on the CDR3 plus reference TRBV28 and TRBJ1-5, the full variable domain is DVKVTQSSRYLVKRTGEKVFLECVQDMDHENMFWYRQDPGLGLRLIYFSYDVKMKEKGDIPEGYSVSREKKERFSLILESASTNQTSMYLCASSQRRGPPETQHFGDGTRLSIL.

This clonotype occurred many times. The chain is built from TRBV19 and TRBJ2-7; 8 nucleotides match TRBD2. This CDR3 is 17 amino acids long. V dropped 0 bases and J dropped 5; count of bases not matched to a gene: 12. Germline V CDR1 and CDR2: LNHDA, SQIVND (reference sequence). CDR3 DNA: TGTGCCAGTAGTATAGAACCAGCGGGAGACAGTCGGCACGAGCAGTACTTC. It specifies CASSIEPAGDSRHEQYF.

In the case of this clonotype: A much larger clone sits a single nucleotide away, making a read error possible. The CDR3 end shows no conserved phenylalanine or tryptophan, and so a read error is likely. The J gene is TRBJ2-7, the V gene TRBV5-1, with 8 bases fitting TRBD2. In germline, CDR1 is SGHRS, CDR2 YFSETQ. V lost 5 bases and J lost 0; bases outside the gene matches: 4. CDR3 length: 14 amino acids. CDR3 in amino acids: CASSLTSASYEQYI. The CDR3 DNA is TGCGCCAGCAGTCTGACTAGCGCCTCCTACGAGCAGTACATC.

This clonotype was recorded a few times. Compared with germline, one end of the junction differs, possibly owing to a read error. This rearrangement joins TRBV7-3 to TRBJ2-1; 8 positions agree with TRBD1. The CDR3 spans 13 residues. Per germline, CDR1 SGHTA and CDR2 FQGTGA. CDR3 loop: CASRLRQGSEQFF. The CDR3 DNA is TGTGCCAGCAGGTTAAGACAGGGGAGTGAGCAGTTCTTC.

This clonotype was seen a handful of times. This chain connects TRBV3-1 to TRBJ1-6; D is possibly TRBD1 (6 bases). Germline assignment: CDR1 LGHDT and CDR2 YNNKEL (reference sequence). This CDR3 spans 14 amino acids. V was trimmed by 4 bases and J by 8 bases, leaving 12 bases between them. CDR3 amino acids: CASSLRDIYSPLHF. CDR3 coding DNA: TGTGCCAGCAGCCTCCGGGACATTTATTCACCCCTCCACTTT.

This clonotype came up many times. This chain joins TRBV15 and TRBJ2-1; TRBD2 is a possible D gene (6 bases). Per the germline V gene, CDR1 is LNHNV and CDR2 is YYDKDF (reference sequence). The length of the CDR3 is 17 residues. The ends were cut back, 3 bases at V and 3 bases at J, with 18 bases in the middle. The CDR3 DNA follows: TGTGCCACCAGCAGTATCGGGCTTCGAGCGGGCTACAATGAGCAGTTCTTC. Translation gives CATSSIGLRAGYNEQFF.

In its sample, this clonotype was seen many times. The chain links TRBV29-1 to TRBJ1-2; 7 nucleotides match TRBD1. J lost 5 bases, V lost 4 bases, and 13 bases had no gene match. Per the germline V gene, CDR1 is SQVTM and CDR2 is ANQGSEA. The CDR3 is made up of 15 amino acids. The CDR3 sequence: CSVGRRQGGEYGYTF. CDR3 sequence (DNA): TGCAGCGTTGGAAGAAGGCAGGGGGGAGAATATGGCTACACCTTC.

In this sample, this clonotype turned up a few times. The rearrangement uses TRBV4-2 and TRBJ1-5, with TRBD1 as a possible D gene (6 bases). The V gene lost 3 bases and the J gene lost 5 bases, with 14 bases spanning the gap. The CDR3 extends over 15 amino acids. The germline V gene encodes CDR1 LGHNA and CDR2 YNFKEQ. This CDR3 is CASSHDTGKDQPQHF. The CDR3 DNA sequence: TGTGCCAGCAGCCACGACACAGGGAAGGATCAGCCCCAGCATTTT.

Only one count was recorded for this clonotype. V is TRBV29-1 and J is TRBJ1-2; maybe TRBD1 (5 bases). The length of the CDR3 is 11 residues. Germline V lookup: CDR1 SQVTM, CDR2 ANQGSEA. Trimming stripped 8 bases from V and 10 bases from J, with 17 bases between. CDR3 in DNA: TGCAGCTCCACCCGGACACGGGACTACACCTTC. It encodes CSSTRTRDYTF.

This clonotype was counted only a few times. The genes are TRBV20-1 and TRBJ2-1, with 14 nucleotides matching TRBD2. The ends lost 5 bases at V and 1 base at J; junction bases unmatched: 7. Germline CDR1 and CDR2: DFQATT and SNEGSKA (reference sequence). The CDR3 is made up of 17 amino acids. Here the CDR3 DNA reads TGCAGTGCTCACGGACTAGCGGGAGGAATGTCCTACAATGAGCAGTTCTTC. Protein sequence: CSAHGLAGGMSYNEQFF.

Regarding this clonotype: This may be a read error: a much more frequent sequence differs by one nucleotide. The chain is built from TRBV20-1 and TRBJ1-4; TRBD1 aligns across 7 bases. Germline V gene lookup returns CDR1 DFQATT and CDR2 SNEGSKA (reference sequence). CDR3 length equals 14 residues. CDR3 DNA: TGCAGTGCTAGAGGTGGGACAGCTAATGAAACACTGTTTTTT. It is translated as CSARGGTANETLFF.

The table lists this clonotype with many counts. The V gene is TRBV7-9, the J gene TRBJ1-3; 9 nucleotides match TRBD1. CDR1 and CDR2 from the germline V gene are SEHNR and FQNEAQ (reference sequence). The junction had 2 bases not matched to a gene; V was cut back by 3 bases and J by 2 bases. The CDR3 has 15 residues. The CDR3 region has the DNA TGTGCCAGCAGCTTGGACAGGGGAACTGGAAACACCATATATTTT. Translation gives CASSLDRGTGNTIYF. Supplemented by reference TRBV7-9 and TRBJ1-3, the full variable domain reads DTGVSQNPRHKITKRGQNVTFRCDPISEHNRLYWYRQTLGQGPEFLTYFQNEAQLEKSRLLSDRFSAERPKGSFSTLEIQRTEQGDSAMYLCASSLDRGTGNTIYFGEGSWLTVV.

Comments on this clonotype: A read error may explain this, as a much larger clone is one base away. The J gene is TRBJ2-7, the V gene TRBV20-1, with a tentative D call TRBD2 (6 bases). Germline V gives CDR1 DFQATT, CDR2 SNEGSKA (reference sequence). This CDR3 has 13 residues. The DNA for the CDR3 is TGCAGTGCTAGGGTGGGGGGTTCGTACGAGCTGTACTTC. It encodes CSARVGGSYELYF.

J is TRBJ2-7 and V is TRBV7-9, with TRBD2 identical over 7 bases. Per the germline V gene, CDR1 is SEHNR and CDR2 is FQNEAQ (reference sequence). Losses at the gene ends were 7 bases for V and 3 bases for J; bases not matched to a gene: 12. The CDR3 extends over 15 amino acids. As DNA, the CDR3 is TGTGCCAGCACCCCTTTAACTAGCGTCTACTACGAGCAGTACTTC. It encodes CASTPLTSVYYEQYF.

This clonotype was found many times. The CDR3 bases are TGTGCCAGCAGTCCCCTCCGCGGTAGCGGGACCTTAGGGCACAATGAGCAGTTCTTC. Amino acid sequence: CASSPLRGSGTLGHNEQFF. The genes are TRBV28 and TRBJ2-1, with TRBD2 identical over 8 bases. Germline CDR1 reads MDHEN; CDR2 reads SYDVKM. This CDR3 is 19 amino acids long. V lost 5 bases and J lost 5; bases outside the gene matches: 20. Combining the CDR3 with reference TRBV28 and TRBJ2-1 gives the whole variable domain DVKVTQSSRYLVKRTGEKVFLECVQDMDHENMFWYRQDPGLGLRLIYFSYDVKMKEKGDIPEGYSVSREKKERFSLILESASTNQTSMYLCASSPLRGSGTLGHNEQFFGPGTRLTVL.

In this sample, this clonotype turned up many times. The chain employs TRBV9 and TRBJ2-3; D might be TRBD1 (6 bases). Germline CDR1 is SGDLS and CDR2 is YYNGEE. Between the trimmed V and J ends, which lost 4 bases and 5 bases, there was a span of 17 bases. The CDR3 has 15 amino acids. In DNA, the CDR3 is TGTGCCAGCAGCCCCACGGACAGATTGGAAGATACGCAGTATTTT. It translates to CASSPTDRLEDTQYF. The full variable domain, with the rest looked up from reference TRBV9 and TRBJ2-3, is DSGVTQTPKHLITATGQRVTLRCSPRSGDLSVYWYQQSLDQGLQFLIQYYNGEERAKGNILERFSAQQFPDLHSELNLSSLELGDSALYFCASSPTDRLEDTQYFGPGTRLTVL.

This clonotype showed up many times. The V and J genes are TRBV12-3 or TRBV12-4 and TRBJ2-2, with D unresolved. The CDR3 totals 14 residues. Deletions cut 3 bases from V and 2 bases from J, with 7 bases between. The CDR3 region has the DNA TGTGCCAGCAGTTTTGGGCTCAACACCGGGGAGCTGTTTTTT. Translating it yields CASSFGLNTGELFF.

This clonotype showed up many times. This chain links TRBV9 with TRBJ1-1; 12 nucleotides match TRBD1. The V segment lost 4 bases and the J segment 5 bases; nucleotides outside the gene matches: 9. There are 16 residues in the CDR3. Germline V lookup: CDR1 SGDLS, CDR2 YYNGEE. The CDR3 here is CASSPRDRGQRTEAFF. CDR3 bases: TGTGCCAGCAGCCCCCGGGACAGGGGGCAAAGGACTGAAGCTTTCTTT.

This clonotype has a handful of counts. The chain carries TRBV4-3 and TRBJ2-7; maybe TRBD1 (6 bases). V lost 4 bases to trimming and J lost 1 base, with 8 bases between them. Germline CDR1 and CDR2: LGHNA and YSLEER. This CDR3 region has 13 residues. The CDR3 region has the DNA TGCGCCAGCAGCCGGGACATTTCCTACGAGCAGTACTTC. It encodes CASSRDISYEQYF.

V is TRBV18 and J is TRBJ2-5; D not resolved. Germline values: CDR1 KGHSH, CDR2 LQKENI. This CDR3 spans 14 amino acids. V was shortened by 0 bases and J by 4 bases, with 9 bases between the two germline ends. CDR3 loop: CASSPPNSRETQYF. CDR3 coding DNA: TGTGCCAGCTCACCACCGAACTCAAGAGAGACCCAGTACTTC.

The rearrangement uses TRBV5-1 and TRBJ2-5, with D unresolved. V lost 4 bases and J lost 0, with 13 bases in between. This CDR3 region has 15 residues. Germline assignment: CDR1 SGHRS and CDR2 YFSETQ. The CDR3 protein is CASSPYRLDQETQYF. The CDR3 DNA is TGCGCCAGCAGCCCCTATAGACTGGACCAAGAGACCCAGTACTTC.

This clonotype occurred a few times. The chain joins TRBV6-1 to TRBJ2-2, with TRBD2 as a possible D gene (5 bases). The CDR3 covers 15 residues. Germline assignment: CDR1 MNHNS and CDR2 SASEGT. Trimming left V 10 bases short and J 4 bases short, with 19 bases between. CDR3 residues: CATQPGVSATGELFF. The CDR3 DNA sequence: TGTGCCACCCAACCCGGGGTATCTGCCACCGGGGAGCTGTTTTTT.